The present T cell receptor beta chain was sequenced within a study of cytomegalovirus exposure and HLA in healthy donors (dated by TCRdb to between 2016 and 2019). Study-level background: According to an earlier analysis of 450 to 650 of the donors, about 170 million T cells yielded 117 million unique TCR beta sequences and about 300 Gb of sequence data. A separate validation cohort of 100 to 150 different subjects was used in addition to the roughly 700-subject first cohort. The study aimed to test whether signatures of past pathogen exposure could be identified by cataloging public T cell receptors. On average, about 240,000 unique TCR beta nucleotide sequences were sequenced per donor among about 400 genotyped donors of the cohort, with around 19% of those sequences being non-productive. Class I and class II HLA loci were covered by the typing at four-digit resolution. The study combined high-throughput TCR immunosequencing, statistical association of individual TCRs with disease status, and machine learning to predict cytomegalovirus infection status. A later genetic analysis used genome-wide SNP genotypes for about 65% of the 666 donors, treating that subset as a discovery cohort. Donor age, sex, ethnicity and CMV serostatus were compiled alongside the repertoire data. Rather than using new phenotypic data, the later analysis identified candidate immune exposures from TCR beta sequences and from how often those sequences occurred across donors. An early release that covered fewer than 800 HLA-typed donors contained approximately 320 gigabases of sequencing data and about 93 million unique TCR sequences. A later analysis re-examined previously published TCR beta repertoires from just over 650 donors and added high-resolution HLA genotyping to investigate patterns of TCR occurrence. Four or five DR-DQ haplotypes were treated as single units for association and clustering because of strong linkage in the cohort. Typing coverage differed by locus: A, B, C, DRB1 and DQB1 were typed in about 620-640 donors, DQA1 in approximately 520, DPA1 in roughly 590, and DPB1 in 400 to 490. All discovery cohort repertoires had been generated on a single sequencing platform. To decide whether each TCR beta V gene segment behaved as functional or pseudogenic, an earlier analysis of some 600 of the donors relied on high-throughput TCR beta sequencing. Among the roughly 390 genotyped donors, 81% belonged to the genetic ancestry cluster associated with self-reported Caucasian donors. The T cell repertoires of 666 subjects were profiled by immunosequencing and related to cytomegalovirus serostatus.

This clone was seen a few times. Its antigen is not yet known. Base qualities are not at hand, and no much larger clone is one base apart. The receptor library was made with the immunoSEQ multiplex PCR assay. A mixture of 60 forward primers for TCR Vbeta segments and 13 reverse primers for TCR Jbeta segments was used in the multiplex PCR. A multiplex PCR assay on genomic DNA amplified the CDR3 region of rearranged TCR beta genes. Amplified TCR beta libraries were sequenced as 87-base-pair reads on the Illumina HiSeq System. The study's processing was this. A later analysis tallied roughly 78 million unique TCR beta chains across the 700 or so repertoires, and about 12 million of those chains were shared by two or more donors. Raw reads were error-corrected and collapsed into unique sequences with a nearest-neighbor algorithm that merged closely related sequences to remove PCR and sequencing errors. Alignment of CDR3 sequences to IMGT reference sequences was used to assign V, D and J gene segments. For a sequence to be retained, at least a six-nucleotide match to both a V gene segment and a J gene segment was required. A rearrangement counted as productive if the CDR3 had no stop codons and remained in frame with V and J, and every other rearrangement counted as non-productive. CDR3 was defined according to IMGT convention as the region running from the second conserved V-encoded cysteine to the conserved J-encoded phenylalanine. The earlier analysis of about 530 of the donors excluded any sequence lacking an unambiguous match to a single V gene segment. In an earlier analysis of about 590 of the donors, a V segment was called functional when productive rearrangements were above 56.7%, and segregating when the standard deviation between donors exceeded 5%. A statistical classification framework was built to diagnose cytomegalovirus status from the catalog of TCR beta chain sequences. A later analysis assigned V and J genes by comparing TCR nucleotide sequences with IMGT/GENE-DB human TR gene sequences. Using the TCRdist pipeline, a later analysis assigned CDR3 sequences along with most-parsimonious VDJ recombination scenarios. A later analysis defined each TCR beta chain by its CDR3 amino acid sequence plus V-gene family, and excluded reads lacking a unique V-gene family. To address suspected cross-contamination and a sequencing artifact, a later analysis removed approximately 600 highly shared, low-generation-probability nucleotide sequences. For each public chain, a later analysis derived a clonal expansion index from normalized ranks of inferred template counts within each repertoire. In a later analysis, generation probabilities were computed with a VDJ recombination model fitted to out-of-frame rearrangements, and the resulting probabilities were checked against IGoR. In a later analysis, hypergeometric tests were used to score TCR-TCR, TCR-HLA and TCR-CMV co-occurrence, with a repertoire-size bias correction applied to TCR pairs. A later analysis estimated false discovery rates by permuting HLA or CMV assignments 20 times. A later analysis grouped co-occurring TCRs with DBSCAN, adding TCRdist sequence similarity when clustering within HLA-allele-positive subsets. Co-occurrence clustering excluded repertoires with fewer than 30,000 or more than 120,000 public chains, plus five with anomalous nucleotide sharing. TCRdb carries this immuneACCESS record with in-frame sequences only. Its versions omit some clonotypes, under half of them owing to an unresolved V gene in the studies checked, with the rest unexplained. The DNA gave D and trimming, while V, J and clone size come from that table. This sample lists 95,000 to 150,000 clones; 50% to 80% were detected once. Of the sample, less than 9% is held by the ten largest clones.

CDR1 and CDR2 were assigned from the germline V gene as MNHEY and SVGAGI. The CDR3 goes from the cysteine to the phenylalanine over 15 residues. Just CDR3 DNA is preserved here, 45 bases in frame from base 1. Ends trimmed: V by 7 bases, J by 7 bases; bases unmatched to a gene: 12. General conclusions and limits of the study: Because HLA typing was unavailable for some donors at each locus, only the typed subset was used in association tests. The study gave a list of 150 to 200 TCR beta chains associated with cytomegalovirus. In both the original and validation cohorts, the classifier was reported to diagnose cytomegalovirus status with high specificity and sensitivity. Most CMV-associated TCR beta chains appeared to be HLA-restricted in a later analysis, and the HLA associations seemed to be driven largely by CMV exposure. The presence/absence analyses assumed that sequencing depth was roughly uniform across donors, and that assumption may not be true. A further reported finding was that TCR beta sequences accurately predicted the HLA-A and HLA-B alleles for most subjects in the first cohort. The authors suggested that the approach could potentially be generalized to other disease states and immunological phenotypes. The cohort was sequenced for TCR beta chains only, and without alpha or paired-chain data the features that could be detected were limited. In a later genetic analysis, a missense DCLRE1C variant was associated with V-gene and J-gene trimming of TCR beta chains, and the association was replicated in an independent cohort. In vitro tests confirmed that a few of the cytomegalovirus-associated TCR beta chains recognize cytomegalovirus antigens. A later analysis found that TCR association rates varied across HLA loci, with DRB1 alleles showing the most associated TCRs and HLA-C alleles the fewest. Most TCR sequences were seen in very few donors, while some public TCRs were found in many individuals. In a later analysis, HLA-associated TCR beta chains were found to be more clonally expanded and to have lower generation probabilities than equally common non-associated chains. A group of highly shared sequence variants was considered likely to be a technical artifact of the sequencing pipeline. The earlier analysis of 587 of the donors excluded seventeen rarely observed V segments, including chromosome 9 orphons, because counts were too low. Several of the top co-occurrence clusters appeared to be linked to parvovirus B19, influenza, CMV and Epstein-Barr virus, according to a later analysis. In an earlier analysis of around 600 of the donors, most TCR beta V segments were observed in productive rearrangements about 90% or about 30% of the time, broadly matching IMGT annotations. For the cohort, immune exposure information was limited to CMV serostatus. Correlated functional status among segregating V segments might be attributable to linkage disequilibrium, but an unknown experimental factor could not be ruled out. The 87-base-pair reads could not distinguish some IMGT-functional V segments, including TRBV6-2 and TRBV6-3, so those segments were excluded. In a later genetic analysis, fewer N-insertions in productive TCRs were reported among donors in an Asian-associated ancestry cluster than the 666-donor mean. Strong co-occurrence of HLA alleles, especially DR and DQ, made assigning TCR associations to individual alleles difficult. At a false discovery rate of 0.05, a later analysis linked 16,951 TCR beta sequences to specific HLA alleles.

The cohort consisted of 650 to 850 healthy bone marrow donors. Cohort members were all nominally healthy when sampled, although unrecorded immune exposures were likely present. The donor tested CMV seropositive and was one of the 289 seropositive cohort members. A peripheral blood sample was collected from each donor, and TCR beta sequencing was performed on peripheral blood mononuclear cells. The Qiagen DNeasy Blood Extraction Kit was used to extract genomic DNA from the blood cell samples. The rearranged chain carries TRBV6-5 and TRBJ2-7, with 11 bases in between that match TRBD1. The sequenced material came from PBMCs. This receptor was obtained from a woman in her thirties or forties in good health and CMV-seropositive. The CDR3 protein sequence reads: CASTETGTGGEEQYF. The DNA is TGTGCCAGCACGGAGACCGGGACAGGGGGAGAAGAGCAGTACTTC.